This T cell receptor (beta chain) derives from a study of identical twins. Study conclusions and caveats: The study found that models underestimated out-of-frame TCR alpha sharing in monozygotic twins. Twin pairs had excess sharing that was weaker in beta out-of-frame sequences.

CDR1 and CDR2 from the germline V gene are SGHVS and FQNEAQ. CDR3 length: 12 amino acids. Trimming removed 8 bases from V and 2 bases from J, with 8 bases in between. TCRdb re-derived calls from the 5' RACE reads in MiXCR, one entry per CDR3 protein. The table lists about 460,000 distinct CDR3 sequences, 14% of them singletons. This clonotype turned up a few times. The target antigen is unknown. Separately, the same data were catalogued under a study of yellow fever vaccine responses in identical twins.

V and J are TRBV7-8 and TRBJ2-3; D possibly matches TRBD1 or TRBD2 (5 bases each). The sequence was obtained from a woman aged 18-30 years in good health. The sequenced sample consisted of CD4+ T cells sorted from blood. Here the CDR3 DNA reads TGTGCCAGCGGGGGAAACACAGATACGCAGTATTTT. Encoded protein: CASGGNTDTQYF.